The 5 T cell receptor beta chains given below trace back to one sample, sequenced in a study of prognosis after radiotherapy for stage I lung cancer. Two-round multiplex PCR on genomic DNA was the method by which TCR beta CDR3 was amplified. Amplification in first-round PCR relied on primers specific to each TRBV and TRBJ gene. TCRdb redid the calling of the multiplex PCR reads with MiXCR, one entry per CDR3 protein. The data contain approximately 23,000 distinct CDR3 sequences, around 37% of them singletons. The material sequenced was PBMCs, taken before or after stereotactic body radiation therapy (not recorded which). The receptors here all came from a donor over 45 with non-small cell lung cancer.

This clonotype has at least ten counts. The rearrangement links TRBV5-1 to TRBJ1-1; tentative D call: TRBD1 (6 bases). The CDR3 extends over 13 amino acids. CDR1 SGHRS and CDR2 YFSETQ come from the germline V gene. V lost 4 bases and J 0 bases, leaving 7 bases between the germline ends. The CDR3 spells CASSQGMNTEAFF. The CDR3 nucleotides are TGCGCCAGCAGCCAGGGGATGAACACTGAAGCTTTCTTT.

The chain recombines TRBV2 with TRBJ1-5, with 8 positions matching TRBD1. V shed 9 bases and J 1 base; nucleotides not matched to a gene: 5. The germline V gene encodes CDR1 SNHLY and CDR2 FYNNEI. The CDR3 has 14 residues. The CDR3 coding sequence is TGTGCCAGACAAGACAGGGGAAGCAATCAGCCCCAGCATTTT. Amino acid sequence: CARQDRGSNQPQHF.

This clonotype was seen at least ten times. In nucleotides, the CDR3 is TGTGCTAGTGGTCCATCGGACAGAGTGAACACTGAAGCTTTCTTT. It is translated as CASGPSDRVNTEAFF. The chain recombines TRBV12-5 with TRBJ1-1; D is possibly TRBD1 (6 bases). The CDR3 totals 15 residues. Looked up from germline, CDR1 is LGHNT and CDR2 is FRNRAP. V lost 5 bases and J lost 0, with 13 bases in between.

In its sample, this clonotype was seen a few times. A read error may explain this, as a much larger clone is one base away. The rearrangement joins TRBV13 to TRBJ2-7; TRBD2 matches 7 bases. Germline loops: CDR1 PRHDT, CDR2 FYEKMQ (reference sequence). This CDR3 contains 12 residues. The DNA of the CDR3 is TGTGCCATCAGCCGGACTAGGGCCGAGCAGTACTTC. Amino acid sequence: CAISRTRAEQYF.

This clonotype appeared many times. J is TRBJ2-3 and V is TRBV20-1; D possibly corresponds to TRBD1 (8 bases). Germline assignment: CDR1 DFQATT and CDR2 SNEGSKA (reference sequence). The CDR3 totals 13 residues. V dropped 3 bases and J dropped 6 bases, with 13 bases sitting between them. CDR3 coding DNA: TGCAGTGCTAGGAAACAGGGGGGGGATACGCAGTATTTT. Translating gives CSARKQGGDTQYF.